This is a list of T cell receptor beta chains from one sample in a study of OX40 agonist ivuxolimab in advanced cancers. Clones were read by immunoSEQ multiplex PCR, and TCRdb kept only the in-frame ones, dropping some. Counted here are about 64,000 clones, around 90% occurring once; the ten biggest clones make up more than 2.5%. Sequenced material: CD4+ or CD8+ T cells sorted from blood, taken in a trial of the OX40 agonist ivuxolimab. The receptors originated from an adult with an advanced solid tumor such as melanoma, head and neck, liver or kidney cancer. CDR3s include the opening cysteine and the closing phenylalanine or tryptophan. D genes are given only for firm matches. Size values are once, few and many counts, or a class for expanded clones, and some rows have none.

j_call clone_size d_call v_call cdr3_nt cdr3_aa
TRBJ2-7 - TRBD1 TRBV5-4 TGTGCCAGCAGCTTGGAGGACACAGGGGCCTCAATGCAGTACTTC CASSLEDTGASMQYF
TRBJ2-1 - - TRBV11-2 TGTGCCAGCAGCTTCACAGCGGACAATGAGCAGTTCTTC CASSFTADNEQFF
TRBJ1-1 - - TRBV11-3 TGTGCCAGCAGCTTTAGGGGGGATAACACTGAAGCTTTCTTT CASSFRGDNTEAFF
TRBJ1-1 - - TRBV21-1 TGTGCCAGGGGGTCACGTATGAACACTGAAGCTTTCTTT CARGSRMNTEAFF
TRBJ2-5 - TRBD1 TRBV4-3 TGCGCCAGCAGCCATGGGACAGGGGCACCTCAAGAGACCCAGTACTTC CASSHGTGAPQETQYF
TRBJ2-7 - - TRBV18 TGTGCCAGCTCACCCTCCGGGTCCTCCATTTACGAGCAGTACTTC CASSPSGSSIYEQYF
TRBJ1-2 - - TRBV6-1 TGTGCCAGCATAAATCATGGGCAGAACTATGGCTACACCTTC CASINHGQNYGYTF
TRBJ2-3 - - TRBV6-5 TGTGCCAGCCGGGACTTAAGCACAGATACGCAGTATTTT CASRDLSTDTQYF
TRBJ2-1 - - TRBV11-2 TGTGCCAGCAGCTTATCCCGGGAGAATTTCAATGAGCAGTTCTTC CASSLSRENFNEQFF
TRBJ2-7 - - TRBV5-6 TGTGCCAGCAGCGTTTGGGGGGACGAGCAGTACTTC CASSVWGDEQYF
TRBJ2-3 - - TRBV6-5 TGTGCCAGCAGACAATCTAGCACAGATACGCAGTATTTT CASRQSSTDTQYF
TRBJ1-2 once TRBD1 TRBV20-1 TGCAGTGCTATCGACAGGGATGGCTACACCTTC CSAIDRDGYTF
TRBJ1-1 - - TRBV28 TGTGCCACAGGGATGCTGAACACTGAAGCTTTCTTT CATGMLNTEAFF
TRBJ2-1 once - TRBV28 TGTGCCAGCAGTTCAGTGTCGGTACGGGCCAATGAGCAGTTCTTC CASSSVSVRANEQFF
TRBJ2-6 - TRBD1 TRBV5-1 TGCGCCAGCAGCTGGGGGACAGGAACCGGGGCCAACGTCCTGACTTTC CASSWGTGTGANVLTF
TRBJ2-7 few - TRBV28 TGTGCCAGCAGAGAGGGACAACGCTCTTCCTACGAGCAGTACTTC CASREGQRSSYEQYF
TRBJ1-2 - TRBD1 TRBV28 TGTGCCAGCCTGACAGGGGCAAAGTATGGCTACACCTTC CASLTGAKYGYTF
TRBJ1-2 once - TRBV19 TGTGCCAGTAGAAGGGGACGAGATCCGAACTATGGCTACACCTTC CASRRGRDPNYGYTF
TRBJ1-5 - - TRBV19 TGTGCCAGTAGTATGTCGGGGACTTACAATCAGCCCCAGCATTTT CASSMSGTYNQPQHF
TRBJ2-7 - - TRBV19 TGTGCCAGTAGTATCCGGGAATATAACGAGCAGTACTTC CASSIREYNEQYF
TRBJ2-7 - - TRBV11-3 TGTGCCAGCAGCTTAGCGCAGGGTACTATCTACGAGCAGTACTTC CASSLAQGTIYEQYF
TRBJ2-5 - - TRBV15 TGTGCCACCAGCAGAGGTCCCCAAGAGACCCAGTACTTC CATSRGPQETQYF
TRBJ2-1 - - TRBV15 TGTGCCACCAGCAGAGACAGGGGCTCCTACAATGAGCAGTTCTTC CATSRDRGSYNEQFF
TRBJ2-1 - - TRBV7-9 TGTGCCAGCAGCCCCCAGGGAAACAATGAGCAGTTCTTC CASSPQGNNEQFF
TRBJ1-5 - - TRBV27 TGTGCCAGCAGTCCTGGGAATAGCAATCAGCCCCAGCATTTT CASSPGNSNQPQHF
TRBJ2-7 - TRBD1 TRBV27 TGTGCCAGCAGGTACAGGGGCGAGCAGTACTTC CASRYRGEQYF
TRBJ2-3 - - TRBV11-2 TGTGCCAGCAGCGCCCATATAACAGATACGCAGTATTTT CASSAHITDTQYF
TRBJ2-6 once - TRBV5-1 TGCGCCAGCAGCTTGGAGTCGGGCTCTGGGGCCAACGTCCTGACTTTC CASSLESGSGANVLTF
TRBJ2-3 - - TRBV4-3 TGCGCCAGCAGCCAAGATCCCGCAGGGAGAATCGCAGATACGCAGTATTTT CASSQDPAGRIADTQYF
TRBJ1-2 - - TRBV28 TGTGCCAGCAGGCCGGGACTTTATGGCTACACCTTC CASRPGLYGYTF
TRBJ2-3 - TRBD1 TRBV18 TGTGCCAGCTCACCTGGGACAGGTACCAGCACAGATACGCAGTATTTT CASSPGTGTSTDTQYF
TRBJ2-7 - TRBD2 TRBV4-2 TGTGCCAGCAGCCAGGGAAGCGGGAGTATCTACGAGCAGTACTTC CASSQGSGSIYEQYF
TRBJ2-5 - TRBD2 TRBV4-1 TGCGCCAGCAGCCAAGGGGTAGCGGGAGGAAAAGAGACCCAGTACTTC CASSQGVAGGKETQYF
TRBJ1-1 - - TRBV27 TGTGCCAGCAGTTTTTTCAGGGAATCGACTGAAGCTTTCTTT CASSFFRESTEAFF
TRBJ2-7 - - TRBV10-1 TGCGCCAGCTCCCCTCAGTACAGTTCCTACGAGCAGTACTTC CASSPQYSSYEQYF
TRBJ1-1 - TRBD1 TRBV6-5 TGTGCCAGCAGGAGGGACAGCCTAAACACTGAAGCTTTCTTT CASRRDSLNTEAFF
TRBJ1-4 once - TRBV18 TGTGCCAGCTCACCGCCACAGGGAGGGCTCAGCGAAAAACTGTTTTTT CASSPPQGGLSEKLFF
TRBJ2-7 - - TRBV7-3 TGTGCCAGCAGGGACGACTCTGTATACGAGCAGTACTTC CASRDDSVYEQYF
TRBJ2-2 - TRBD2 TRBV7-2 TGTGCCAGCAGCCCTGCGGCGGGAGCGGTCGGGGAGCTGTTTTTT CASSPAAGAVGELFF
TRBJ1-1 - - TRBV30 TGTGCCTGGAGTGTTACAGGGCTGAACACTGAAGCTTTCTTT CAWSVTGLNTEAFF
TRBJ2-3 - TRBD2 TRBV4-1 TGCGCCAGCAGCCAATCGGGACTAGCGGGAAACACAGATACGCAGTATTTT CASSQSGLAGNTDTQYF
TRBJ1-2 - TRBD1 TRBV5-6 TGTGCCAGCAGCTTCGGGACAGAAACCTATGGCTACACCTTC CASSFGTETYGYTF
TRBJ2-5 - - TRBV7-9 TGTGCCAGCAGTTCCGGGGCTGTTGAGACCCAGTACTTC CASSSGAVETQYF
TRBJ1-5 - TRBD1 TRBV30 TGTGCCTGGAGCGCCATCGGGACAGACAATCAGCCCCAGCATTTT CAWSAIGTDNQPQHF